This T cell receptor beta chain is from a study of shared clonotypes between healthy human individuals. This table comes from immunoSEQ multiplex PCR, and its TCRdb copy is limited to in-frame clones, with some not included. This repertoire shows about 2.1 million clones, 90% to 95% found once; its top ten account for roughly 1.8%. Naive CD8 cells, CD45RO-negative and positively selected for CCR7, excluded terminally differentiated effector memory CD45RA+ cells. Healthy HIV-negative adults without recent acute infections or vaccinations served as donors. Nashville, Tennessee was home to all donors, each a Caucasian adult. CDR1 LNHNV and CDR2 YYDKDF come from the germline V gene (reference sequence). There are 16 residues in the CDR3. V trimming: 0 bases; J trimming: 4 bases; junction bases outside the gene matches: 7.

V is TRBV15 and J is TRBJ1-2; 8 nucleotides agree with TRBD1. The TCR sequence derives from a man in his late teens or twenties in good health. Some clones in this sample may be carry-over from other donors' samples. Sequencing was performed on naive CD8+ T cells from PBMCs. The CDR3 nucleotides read TGTGCCACCAGCAGAGATGCACAGGGGGTAATCTATGGCTACACCTTC. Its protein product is CATSRDAQGVIYGYTF.